This TCR beta chain was sequenced for a study of T cells in Graves' hyperthyroidism and ophthalmopathy. Study context: Peripheral blood was secured at the point of initial diagnosis, before any treatment.

With respect to this clonotype: One junction end does not reproduce the germline sequence, and a read error may be involved.

TCR beta CDR3 regions were amplified from RNA. The TCR CDR3 first-round RT-PCR relied on the HTBI primer set. TCRdb reprocessed the multiplex PCR reads with MiXCR, giving one entry per CDR3 protein. The sample holds approximately 400,000 distinct CDR3 sequences, over 12% seen once. This CDR3 has 16 amino acids. Germline V gene data show CDR1 as MDHEN and CDR2 as SYDVKM. Diagnoses were made from clinical symptoms, serum measures (thyroxine and TRAb), thyroid ultrasound and orbital computed tomography. Sequenced input: blood. The TCR originated in a man aged 45-65 years with Graves' ophthalmopathy. This chain connects TRBV28 to TRBJ2-4; D is uncertain. This CDR3 is CASSFADQEAKNVQYF. The CDR3 coding sequence is TGTGCCAGCAGTTTCGCTGACCAAGAAGCCAAAAACGTTCAGTACTTC. The full variable domain, completed using reference TRBV28 and TRBJ2-4, is DVKVTQSSRYLVKRTGEKVFLECVQDMDHENMFWYRQDPGLGLRLIYFSYDVKMKEKGDIPEGYSVSREKKERFSLILESASTNQTSMYLCASSFADQEAKNVQYFGAGTRLSVL.